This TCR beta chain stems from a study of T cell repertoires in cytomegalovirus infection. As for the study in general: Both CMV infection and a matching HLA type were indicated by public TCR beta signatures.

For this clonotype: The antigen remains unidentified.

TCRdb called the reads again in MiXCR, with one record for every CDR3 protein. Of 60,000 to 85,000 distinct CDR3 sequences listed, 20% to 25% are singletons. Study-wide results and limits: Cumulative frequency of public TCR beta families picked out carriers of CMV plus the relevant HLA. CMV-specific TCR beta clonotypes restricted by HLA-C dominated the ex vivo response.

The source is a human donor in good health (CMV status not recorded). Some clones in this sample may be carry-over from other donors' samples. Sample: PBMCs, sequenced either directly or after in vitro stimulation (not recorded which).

CDR3 amino acids: CASSIDLGQGTILPSGANVLTF. The CDR3 DNA follows: TGTGCCAGTAGTATAGACCTGGGACAGGGCACAATTCTTCCCTCTGGGGCCAACGTCCTGACTTTC. The rearrangement uses TRBV19 and TRBJ2-6; TRBD1 matches at 9 bases. The CDR3 spans 22 residues. CDR1 is LNHDA and CDR2 is SQIVND in the germline V gene (reference sequence). V lost 0 bases to trimming and J lost 0 bases; unmatched junction nucleotides: 15.